This TCR beta chain is drawn from a study of blood T cell repertoires in COVID-19. The assay was immunoSEQ multiplex PCR, and TCRdb's table has in-frame clones only and misses some. The sample carries about 500,000 clones, roughly nine tenths recorded once. The Seattle patients, enrolled during active infection, were followed longitudinally. Sequencing was performed on peripheral blood. This clonotype was obtained from a man aged 18 to 29 with COVID-19, enrolled during active disease.

CDR3 DNA sequence: TGTGCCAGCAGCCTTGGACAGGGGTATAATTCACCCCTCCACTTT. Translation gives CASSLGQGYNSPLHF. The chain recombines TRBV7-2 with TRBJ1-6; 9 bases map to TRBD1. The CDR3 consists of 15 residues. CDR1 and CDR2 from the germline V gene are SGHTA and FQGNSA. The V gene end was trimmed by 5 bases and the J gene end by 4 bases; junction bases not matched to a gene: 3.